The rows below give T cell receptor beta chains drawn from one sample of a study of OX40 agonist ivuxolimab in advanced cancers. Measured with immunoSEQ multiplex PCR; TCRdb has only the in-frame clones, and not every one. The sample has tens of thousands of clones, 80% to 90% seen once. The sequencing used CD4+ or CD8+ T cells sorted from blood, collected in a trial of the OX40 agonist ivuxolimab. Receptor source: an adult with an advanced solid tumor such as melanoma, head and neck, liver or kidney cancer. Both conserved end residues are part of each CDR3. The D gene is left open where the match is weak. Clone size is given for some rows only: seen once, a few or many times, or a class if the clone is expanded.

.	TRBJ1-1	13	TRBV5-6	.	CASHEGVWTEAFF	TGTGCCAGCCACGAGGGGGTATGGACTGAAGCTTTCTTT
.	TRBJ2-1	17	TRBV5-1	TRBD2	CASSLGLAGGSYNEQFF	TGCGCCAGCAGCTTGGGACTAGCGGGGGGCTCCTACAATGAGCAGTTCTTC
.	TRBJ2-3	16	TRBV7-2	.	CASSLLGVKGTDTQYF	TGTGCCAGCAGCTTACTTGGGGTAAAGGGCACAGATACGCAGTATTTT
few	TRBJ2-7	15	TRBV5-8	TRBD2	CASSSGLAYSYEQYF	TGTGCCAGCAGCTCGGGACTAGCGTACTCCTACGAGCAGTACTTC
.	TRBJ1-4	15	TRBV6-6	.	CASSLPQGVGEKLFF	TGTGCCAGCAGTCTACCCCAGGGAGTTGGTGAAAAACTGTTTTTT
.	TRBJ1-1	14	TRBV7-3	.	CASSQHPGDTEAFF	TGTGCCAGCAGCCAACACCCCGGGGACACTGAAGCTTTCTTT
.	TRBJ1-6	17	TRBV30	.	CAWSPVRGQGYNSPLHF	TGTGCCTGGAGTCCCGTACGGGGGCAAGGCTATAATTCACCCCTCCACTTT
.	TRBJ2-2	14	TRBV5-4	TRBD1	CASSLNRGTGELFF	TGTGCCAGCAGCTTAAACAGGGGCACCGGGGAGCTGTTTTTT
.	TRBJ1-5	15	TRBV6-5	.	CASKITHDSNQPQHF	TGTGCCAGCAAGATCACTCATGATAGCAATCAGCCCCAGCATTTT
once	TRBJ2-7	16	TRBV19	TRBD2	CASSIRTSGSSYEQYF	TGTGCCAGTAGTATTCGGACTAGCGGGAGCTCCTACGAGCAGTACTTC
once	TRBJ1-2	16	TRBV4-2	.	CASSQTGPRGNYGYTF	TGTGCCAGCAGCCAGACAGGTCCCAGGGGAAACTATGGCTACACCTTC
few	TRBJ1-1	14	TRBV4-3	.	CASSPGYTNTEAFF	TGCGCCAGCAGCCCGGGATATACGAACACTGAAGCTTTCTTT
.	TRBJ1-2	15	TRBV6-5	TRBD1	CASSYSTGGAYGYTF	TGTGCCAGCAGTTACTCCACAGGGGGCGCGTATGGCTACACCTTC
once	TRBJ2-3	13	TRBV7-2	TRBD1	CASSPGGPDTQYF	TGTGCCAGCAGCCCAGGGGGTCCAGATACGCAGTATTTT
.	TRBJ1-6	15	TRBV2	TRBD1	CASSEVAGGNSPLHF	TGTGCCAGCAGTGAAGTGGCAGGGGGTAATTCACCCCTCCACTTT
.	TRBJ2-1	12	TRBV7-2	.	CASSSSYYEQFF	TGTGCCAGCAGCTCAAGTTACTATGAGCAGTTCTTC
once	TRBJ2-2	14	TRBV18	.	CASSGAWGTGELFF	TGTGCCAGCTCGGGGGCCTGGGGCACCGGGGAGCTGTTTTTT
.	TRBJ2-7	13	TRBV4-3	.	CASSQARGLEQYF	TGCGCCAGCAGCCAAGCCAGGGGCCTCGAGCAGTACTTC
few	TRBJ2-2	12	TRBV27	.	CASSRGGGELFF	TGTGCCAGCAGTCGGGGTGGCGGGGAGCTGTTTTTT
.	TRBJ1-6	16	TRBV9	.	CASSAGTGLLNSPLHF	TGTGCCAGCAGCGCGGGTACAGGGCTTCTTAATTCACCCCTCCACTTT
.	TRBJ1-1	13	TRBV18	.	CASSPKIGTEAFF	TGTGCCAGCTCACCGAAGATCGGCACTGAAGCTTTCTTT
.	TRBJ2-7	16	TRBV19	.	CASSVPGGKSSYEQYF	TGTGCCAGTAGTGTCCCTGGGGGGAAAAGCTCCTACGAGCAGTACTTC
.	TRBJ2-1	16	TRBV12-5	.	CASQPGPGFRNNEQFF	TGTGCTAGCCAGCCCGGACCAGGGTTTCGGAACAATGAGCAGTTCTTC
.	TRBJ1-2	13	TRBV7-9	.	CASSQDGFYGYTF	TGCGCCAGCAGCCAAGATGGGTTCTATGGCTACACCTTC
.	TRBJ2-1	14	TRBV19	.	CASSMRVSYNEQFF	TGTGCCAGTAGTATGAGGGTTTCCTACAATGAGCAGTTCTTC
.	TRBJ1-1	14	TRBV14	TRBD1	CASSPDREGTEAFF	TGTGCCAGCAGCCCAGACAGGGAGGGCACTGAAGCTTTCTTT
.	TRBJ2-2	16	TRBV9	TRBD2	CASSLGLAGLTGELFF	TGTGCCAGCAGCCTTGGACTAGCGGGTCTTACCGGGGAGCTGTTTTTT
.	TRBJ2-3	16	TRBV6-5	TRBD1	CASSSQGAEVADTQYF	TGTGCCAGCAGTTCACAGGGGGCCGAAGTTGCAGATACGCAGTATTTT
.	TRBJ1-2	17	TRBV27	TRBD1	CASSLPGQGTANYGYTF	TGTGCCAGCAGTTTACCGGGACAGGGGACAGCTAACTATGGCTACACCTTC
few	TRBJ1-2	13	TRBV14	.	CASSRYANYGYTF	TGTGCCAGCAGCCGATACGCTAACTATGGCTACACCTTC
.	TRBJ2-1	15	TRBV7-2	TRBD1	CASSLSTGVANEQFF	TGTGCCAGCAGCTTATCGACAGGGGTAGCCAATGAGCAGTTCTTC
.	TRBJ2-1	16	TRBV5-4	TRBD2	CASSFEPLAGGDEQFF	TGTGCCAGCAGCTTCGAACCTCTAGCGGGAGGCGATGAGCAGTTCTTC
.	TRBJ1-2	18	TRBV21-1	.	CASSPTAVRGEGHYGYTF	TGTGCCAGCAGCCCCACAGCGGTAAGAGGGGAGGGTCACTATGGCTACACCTTC
.	TRBJ1-2	13	TRBV6-5	.	CASTQVEYYGYTF	TGTGCCAGCACACAGGTAGAATACTATGGCTACACCTTC
.	TRBJ2-3	15	TRBV5-6	.	CASSRRAASTDTQYF	TGTGCCAGCAGCCGCCGGGCAGCGAGCACAGATACGCAGTATTTT
.	TRBJ2-7	14	TRBV9	TRBD2	CASSGGTSNHEQYF	TGTGCCAGCAGCGGCGGGACTAGTAACCACGAGCAGTACTTC
.	TRBJ2-7	14	TRBV2	TRBD2	CASSPGLGAYEQYF	TGTGCCAGCAGTCCGGGACTAGGGGCCTACGAGCAGTACTTC
.	TRBJ1-2	15	TRBV2	.	CASSFDRKINYGYTF	TGTGCCAGCAGTTTCGACAGGAAGATTAACTATGGCTACACCTTC
few	TRBJ2-1	18	TRBV2	TRBD2	CASSAGTSGGSSYNEQFF	TGTGCCAGCAGTGCCGGGACTAGCGGGGGCAGCTCCTACAATGAGCAGTTCTTC
.	TRBJ1-3	15	TRBV5-1	.	CASSLGEASGNTIYF	TGCGCCAGCAGCTTGGGGGAGGCCTCTGGAAACACCATATATTTT
.	TRBJ1-1	14	TRBV11-2	.	CASSGGRLNTEAFF	TGTGCCAGCAGCGGCGGACGATTGAACACTGAAGCTTTCTTT